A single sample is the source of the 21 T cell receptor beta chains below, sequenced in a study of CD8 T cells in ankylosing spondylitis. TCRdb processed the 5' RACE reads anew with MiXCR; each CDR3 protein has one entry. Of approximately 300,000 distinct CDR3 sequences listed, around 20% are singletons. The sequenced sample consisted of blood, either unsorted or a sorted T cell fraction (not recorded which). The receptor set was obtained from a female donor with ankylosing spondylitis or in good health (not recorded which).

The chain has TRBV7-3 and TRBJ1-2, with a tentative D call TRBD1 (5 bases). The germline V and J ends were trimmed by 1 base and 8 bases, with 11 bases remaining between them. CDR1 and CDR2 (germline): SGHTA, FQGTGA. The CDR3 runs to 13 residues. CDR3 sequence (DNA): TGTGCCAGCAGCTTAAGACCGGGGGGGGGCTACACCTTC. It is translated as CASSLRPGGGYTF.

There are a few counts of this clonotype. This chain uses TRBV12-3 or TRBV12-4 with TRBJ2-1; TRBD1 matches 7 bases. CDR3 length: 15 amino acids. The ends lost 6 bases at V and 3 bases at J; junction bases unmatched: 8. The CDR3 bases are TGTGCCAGCAGCCCGAGGGGGCGGAACTACAATGAGCAGTTCTTC. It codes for CASSPRGRNYNEQFF.

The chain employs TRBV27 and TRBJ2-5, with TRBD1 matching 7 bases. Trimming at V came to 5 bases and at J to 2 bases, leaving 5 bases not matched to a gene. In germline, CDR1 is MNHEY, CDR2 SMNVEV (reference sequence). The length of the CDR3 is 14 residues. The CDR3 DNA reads TGTGCCAGCAGTCGACCGGGACAGCAAGAGACCCAGTACTTC. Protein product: CASSRPGQQETQYF.

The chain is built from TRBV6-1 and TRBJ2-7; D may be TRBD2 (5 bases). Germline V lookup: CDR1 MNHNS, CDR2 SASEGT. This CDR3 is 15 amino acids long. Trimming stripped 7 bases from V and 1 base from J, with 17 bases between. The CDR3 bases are TGTGCCAGCACCCCCCCCCTGGGCGGGTCCTACGAGCAGTACTTC. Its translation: CASTPPLGGSYEQYF.

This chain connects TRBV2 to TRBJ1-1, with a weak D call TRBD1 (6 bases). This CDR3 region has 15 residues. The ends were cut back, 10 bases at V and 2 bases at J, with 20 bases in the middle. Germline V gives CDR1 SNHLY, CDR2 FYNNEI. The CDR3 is CATNLPGTPNTEAFF. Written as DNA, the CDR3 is TGTGCCACCAATCTACCCGGGACACCAAACACTGAAGCTTTCTTT.

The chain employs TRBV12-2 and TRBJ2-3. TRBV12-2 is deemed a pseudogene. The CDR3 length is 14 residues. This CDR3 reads CASRQEQSTDTQYF. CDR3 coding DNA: TGTGCAAGTCGCCAGGAGCAGAGCACAGATACGCAGTATTTT.

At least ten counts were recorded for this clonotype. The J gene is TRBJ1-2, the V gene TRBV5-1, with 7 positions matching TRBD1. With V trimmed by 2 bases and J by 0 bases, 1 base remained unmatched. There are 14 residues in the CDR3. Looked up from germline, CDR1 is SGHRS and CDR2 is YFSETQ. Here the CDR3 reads CASSLGTANYGYTF. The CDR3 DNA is TGCGCCAGCAGCTTAGGGACAGCTAACTATGGCTACACCTTC.

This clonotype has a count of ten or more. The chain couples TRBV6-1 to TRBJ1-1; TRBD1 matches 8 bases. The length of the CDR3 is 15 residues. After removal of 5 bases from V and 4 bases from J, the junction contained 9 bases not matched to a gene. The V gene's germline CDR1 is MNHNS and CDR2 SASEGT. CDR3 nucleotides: TGTGCCAGCAGTCAATTCGACAGGGGAGGCACTGAAGCTTTCTTT. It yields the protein CASSQFDRGGTEAFF.

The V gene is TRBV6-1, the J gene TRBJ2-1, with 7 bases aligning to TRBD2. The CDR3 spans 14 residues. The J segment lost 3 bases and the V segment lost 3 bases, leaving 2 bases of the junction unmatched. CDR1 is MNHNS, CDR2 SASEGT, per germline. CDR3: CASSERDYYNEQFF. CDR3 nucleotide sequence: TGTGCCAGCAGTGAGAGGGACTACTACAATGAGCAGTTCTTC.

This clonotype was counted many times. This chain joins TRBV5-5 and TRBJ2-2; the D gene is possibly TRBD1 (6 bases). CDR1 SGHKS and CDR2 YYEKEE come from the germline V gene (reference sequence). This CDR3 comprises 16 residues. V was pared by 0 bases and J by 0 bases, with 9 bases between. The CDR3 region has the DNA TGTGCCAGCAGCTTGGAAGGGGGAGCGAACACCGGGGAGCTGTTTTTT. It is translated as CASSLEGGANTGELFF.

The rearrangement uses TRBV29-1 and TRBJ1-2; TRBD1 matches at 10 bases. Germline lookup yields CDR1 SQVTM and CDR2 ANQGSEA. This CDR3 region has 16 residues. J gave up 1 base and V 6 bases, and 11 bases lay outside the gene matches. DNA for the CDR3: TGCAGCGTGGGGAGAGACAGGGGGCGAAGTAACTATGGCTACACCTTC. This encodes CSVGRDRGRSNYGYTF.

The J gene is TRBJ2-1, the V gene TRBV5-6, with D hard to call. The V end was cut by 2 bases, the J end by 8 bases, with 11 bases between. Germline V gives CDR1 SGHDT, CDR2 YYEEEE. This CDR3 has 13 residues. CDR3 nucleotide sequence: TGTGCCAGCAGCTTAGGTGGGATTGATGAGCAGTTCTTC. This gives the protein CASSLGGIDEQFF.

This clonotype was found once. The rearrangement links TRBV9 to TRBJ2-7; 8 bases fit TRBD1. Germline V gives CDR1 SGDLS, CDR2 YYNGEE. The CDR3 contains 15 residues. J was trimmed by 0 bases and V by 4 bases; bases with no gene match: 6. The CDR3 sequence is CASSMGQDPSYEQYF. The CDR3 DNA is TGTGCCAGCAGCATGGGACAGGACCCCTCCTACGAGCAGTACTTC.

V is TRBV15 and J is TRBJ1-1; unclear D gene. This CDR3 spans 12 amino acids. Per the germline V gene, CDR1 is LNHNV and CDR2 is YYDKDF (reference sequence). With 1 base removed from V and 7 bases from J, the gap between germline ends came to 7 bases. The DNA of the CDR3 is TGTGCCACCAGCAGAGTAAGCGGTGAAGCTTTCTTT. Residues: CATSRVSGEAFF.

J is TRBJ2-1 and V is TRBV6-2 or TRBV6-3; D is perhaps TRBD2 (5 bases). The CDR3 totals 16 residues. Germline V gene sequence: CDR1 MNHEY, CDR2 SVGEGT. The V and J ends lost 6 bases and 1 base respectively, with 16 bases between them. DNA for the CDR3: TGTGCCAGCAGCTCCCCTTATCGGGGATCCTACAATGAGCAGTTCTTC. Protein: CASSSPYRGSYNEQFF.

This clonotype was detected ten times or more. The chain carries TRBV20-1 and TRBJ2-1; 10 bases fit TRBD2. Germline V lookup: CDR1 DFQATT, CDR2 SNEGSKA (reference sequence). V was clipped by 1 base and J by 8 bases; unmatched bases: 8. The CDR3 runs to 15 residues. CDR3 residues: CSARGVLAGAHEQFF. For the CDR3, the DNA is TGCAGTGCTAGAGGGGTTCTAGCGGGAGCCCATGAGCAGTTCTTC.

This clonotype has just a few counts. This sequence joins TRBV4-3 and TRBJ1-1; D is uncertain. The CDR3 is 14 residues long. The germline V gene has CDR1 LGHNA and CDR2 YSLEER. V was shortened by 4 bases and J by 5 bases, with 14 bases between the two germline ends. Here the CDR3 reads CASSLNYGETEAFF. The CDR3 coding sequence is TGCGCCAGCAGCCTAAACTATGGGGAGACTGAAGCTTTCTTT.

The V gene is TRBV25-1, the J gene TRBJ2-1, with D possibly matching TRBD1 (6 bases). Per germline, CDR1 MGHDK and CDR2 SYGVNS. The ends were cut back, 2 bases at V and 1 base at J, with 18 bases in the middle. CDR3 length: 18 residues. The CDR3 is CASSETPRVGGSYNEQFF. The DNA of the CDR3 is TGTGCCAGCAGTGAAACCCCTCGCGTAGGGGGATCCTACAATGAGCAGTTCTTC.

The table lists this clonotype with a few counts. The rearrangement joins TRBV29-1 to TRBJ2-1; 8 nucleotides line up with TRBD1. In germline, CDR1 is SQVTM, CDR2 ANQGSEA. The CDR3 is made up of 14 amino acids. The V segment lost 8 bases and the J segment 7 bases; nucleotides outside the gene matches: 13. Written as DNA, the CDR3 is TGCAGCTCCTGGACAGGGCTTGAGTATAATGAGCAGTTCTTC. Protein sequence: CSSWTGLEYNEQFF.

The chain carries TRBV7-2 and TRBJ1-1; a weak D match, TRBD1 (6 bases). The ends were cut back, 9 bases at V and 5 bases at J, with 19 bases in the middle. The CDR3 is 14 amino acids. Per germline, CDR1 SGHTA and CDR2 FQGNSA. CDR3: CASSDQGGTTEAFF. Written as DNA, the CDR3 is TGTGCCAGTTCCGACCAAGGGGGAACAACTGAAGCTTTCTTT.

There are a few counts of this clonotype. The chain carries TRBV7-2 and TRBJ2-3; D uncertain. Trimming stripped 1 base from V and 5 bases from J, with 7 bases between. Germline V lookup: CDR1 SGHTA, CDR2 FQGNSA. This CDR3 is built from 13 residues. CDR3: CASSLVSRDTQYF. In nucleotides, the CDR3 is TGTGCCAGCAGCTTAGTCTCGCGAGATACGCAGTATTTT.